The clone carrying this T cell receptor beta chain has just a few counts. Losses at the gene ends were 3 bases for V and 0 bases for J; bases not matched to a gene: 3. The length of the CDR3 is 16 residues. The germline V gene has CDR1 SGHDN and CDR2 FVKESK. Generated by immunoSEQ multiplex PCR, the TCRdb table keeps only in-frame clones and is missing some. The repertoire consists of roughly 12,000 clones, with approximately 63% occurring once and the leading ten covering 23%. The treatment was: randomized to nivolumab then ipilimumab (arm A) or the reverse (arm B). From thawed PBMCs, live CD3+CD8+ cells negative for CD19 and CD56 were sorted. The data originate from a study of sequential checkpoint blockade in melanoma. Study context: Patients were randomized 1:1 to nivolumab-then-ipilimumab or ipilimumab-then-nivolumab first-line. After both sequences, patients received maintenance nivolumab.

This clonotype was obtained from a human donor with melanoma. The input for sequencing was CD8+ T cells sorted from blood (inferred from file names), taken from a patient given nivolumab and ipilimumab in sequence. The V gene is TRBV14, the J gene TRBJ2-3; 10 bases agree with TRBD2. The CDR3 nucleotides are TGTGCCAGCAGCCACTATAGCGGGAGGAGCACAGATACGCAGTATTTT. This sequence encodes CASSHYSGRSTDTQYF.